These 4 T cell receptor beta chains were all obtained from the same sample, sequenced in a study of blood T cell repertoires in COVID-19 (dated by TCRdb to about 2020). The library came from the immunoSEQ multiplex PCR assay. The immuneACCESS repertoire file appears here via TCRdb, limited to in-frame rearrangements. These files lack a portion of the clones; in checked studies, under half of the deficit traces to unresolved V genes, and the cause of the others is not known. This sample holds about 59,000 clones; about 88% were observed only once. Roughly 4.6% of the sample rests with the top ten. The sequenced material came from peripheral blood. Receptors originate from a man older than 75 in a cohort sampled during active COVID-19.

V is TRBV12-3 or TRBV12-4 and J is TRBJ2-5, with D perhaps TRBD1 (6 bases). V was clipped by 4 bases and J by 3 bases, with 6 bases between them. The CDR3 is 12 amino acids. The chain's CDR3 is CASSSGEETQYF. The CDR3 nucleotides read TGTGCCAGCAGTTCAGGGGAAGAGACCCAGTACTTC.

The chain employs TRBV7-9 and TRBJ2-2, with a tentative D call TRBD2 (6 bases). Trimming cost V 5 bases and J 6 bases, with 13 bases left between them. Germline values: CDR1 SEHNR, CDR2 FQNEAQ (reference sequence). This CDR3 has 14 amino acids. The CDR3 reads CASSPGEVPGELFF. The CDR3 DNA follows: TGTGCCAGCAGCCCGGGGGAGGTACCCGGGGAGCTGTTTTTT.

This clone came up once. V is TRBV5-8 and J is TRBJ1-5; weak D call: TRBD1 (5 bases). V lost 6 bases, J lost 2 bases, and 15 bases lay in between. In germline, CDR1 is SGHTS, CDR2 YDEGEE. CDR3 length: 15 residues. The chain's CDR3 is CASNRMTSGNQPQHF. The DNA of the CDR3 is TGTGCCAGCAACAGGATGACGTCGGGCAATCAGCCCCAGCATTTT.

The V call is TRBV10-2, the J call TRBJ1-2, with D tentatively TRBD1 (6 bases). CDR3 size: 14 residues. Germline loops: CDR1 WSHSY, CDR2 SAAADI. V dropped 3 bases and J dropped 2 bases, with 10 bases sitting between them. The CDR3 protein is CASSDSGANYGYTF. DNA for the CDR3: TGCGCCAGCAGTGATTCAGGGGCCAACTATGGCTACACCTTC.